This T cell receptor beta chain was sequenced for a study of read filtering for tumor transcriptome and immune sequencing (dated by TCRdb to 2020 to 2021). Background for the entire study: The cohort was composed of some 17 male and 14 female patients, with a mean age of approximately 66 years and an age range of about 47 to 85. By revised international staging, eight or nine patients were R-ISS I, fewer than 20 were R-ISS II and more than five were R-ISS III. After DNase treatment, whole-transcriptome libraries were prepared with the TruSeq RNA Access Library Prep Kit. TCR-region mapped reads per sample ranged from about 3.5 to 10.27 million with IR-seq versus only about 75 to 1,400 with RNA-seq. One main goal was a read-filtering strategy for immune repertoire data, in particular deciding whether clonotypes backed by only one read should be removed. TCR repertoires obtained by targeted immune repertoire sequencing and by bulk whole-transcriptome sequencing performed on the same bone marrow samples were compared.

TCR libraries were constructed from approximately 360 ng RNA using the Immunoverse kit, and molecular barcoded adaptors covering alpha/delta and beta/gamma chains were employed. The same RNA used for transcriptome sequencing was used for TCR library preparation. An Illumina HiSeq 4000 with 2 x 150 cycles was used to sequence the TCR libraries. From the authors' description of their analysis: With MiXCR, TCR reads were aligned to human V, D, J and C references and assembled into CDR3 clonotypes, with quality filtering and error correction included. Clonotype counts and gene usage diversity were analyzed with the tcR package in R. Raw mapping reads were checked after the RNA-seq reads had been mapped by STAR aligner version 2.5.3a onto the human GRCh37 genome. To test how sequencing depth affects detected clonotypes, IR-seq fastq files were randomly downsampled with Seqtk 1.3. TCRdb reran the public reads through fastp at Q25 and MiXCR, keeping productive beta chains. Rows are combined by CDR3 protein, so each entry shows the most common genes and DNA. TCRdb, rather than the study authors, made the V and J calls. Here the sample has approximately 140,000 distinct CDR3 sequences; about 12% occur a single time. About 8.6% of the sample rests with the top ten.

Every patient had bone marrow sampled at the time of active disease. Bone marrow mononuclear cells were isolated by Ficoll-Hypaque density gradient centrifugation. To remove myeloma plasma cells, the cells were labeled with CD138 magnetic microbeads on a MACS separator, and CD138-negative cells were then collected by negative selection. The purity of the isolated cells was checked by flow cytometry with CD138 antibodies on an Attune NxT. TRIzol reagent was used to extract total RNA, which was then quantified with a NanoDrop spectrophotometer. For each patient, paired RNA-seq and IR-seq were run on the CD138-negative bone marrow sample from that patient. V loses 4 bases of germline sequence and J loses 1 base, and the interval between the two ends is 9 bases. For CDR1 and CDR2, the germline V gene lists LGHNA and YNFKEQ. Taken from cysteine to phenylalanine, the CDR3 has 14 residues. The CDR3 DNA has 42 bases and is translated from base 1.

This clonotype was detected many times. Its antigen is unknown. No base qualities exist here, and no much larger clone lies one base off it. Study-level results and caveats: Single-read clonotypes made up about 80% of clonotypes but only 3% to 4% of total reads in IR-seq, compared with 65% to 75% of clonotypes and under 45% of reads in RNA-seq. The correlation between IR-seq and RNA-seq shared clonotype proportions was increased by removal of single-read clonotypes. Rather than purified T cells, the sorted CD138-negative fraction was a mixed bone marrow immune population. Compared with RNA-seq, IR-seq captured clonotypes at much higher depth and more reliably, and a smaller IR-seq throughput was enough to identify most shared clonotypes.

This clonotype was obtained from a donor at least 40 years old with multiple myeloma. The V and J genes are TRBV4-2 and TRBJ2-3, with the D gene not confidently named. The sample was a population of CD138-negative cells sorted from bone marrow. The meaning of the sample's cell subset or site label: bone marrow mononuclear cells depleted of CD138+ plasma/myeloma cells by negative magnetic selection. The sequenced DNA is TGTGCCAGCAGCCTCCGGGTAGGCACAGATACGCAGTATTTT. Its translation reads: CASSLRVGTDTQYF.